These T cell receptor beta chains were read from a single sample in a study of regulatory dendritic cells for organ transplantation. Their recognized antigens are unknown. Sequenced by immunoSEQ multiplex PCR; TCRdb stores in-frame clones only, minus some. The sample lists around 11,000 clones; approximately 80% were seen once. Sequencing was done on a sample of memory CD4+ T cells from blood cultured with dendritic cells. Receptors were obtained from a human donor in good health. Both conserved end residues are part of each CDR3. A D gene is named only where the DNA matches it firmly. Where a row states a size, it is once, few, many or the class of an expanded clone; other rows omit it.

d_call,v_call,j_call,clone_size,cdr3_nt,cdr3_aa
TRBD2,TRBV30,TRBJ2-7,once,TGTGCCTGGAGTGCCTATAGGACTAGCGGGGTGTTCGAGCAGTACTTC,CAWSAYRTSGVFEQYF
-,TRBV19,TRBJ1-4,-,TGTGCCAGTAGTAGGAGGACAGCCATTAATGAAAAACTGTTTTTT,CASSRRTAINEKLFF
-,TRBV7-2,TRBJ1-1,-,TGTGCCAGCAGCGCACAGGGTTACGGTGAAGCTTTCTTT,CASSAQGYGEAFF
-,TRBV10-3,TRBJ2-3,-,TGTGCCATCAGTGCCCGAGATTCAGATACGCAGTATTTT,CAISARDSDTQYF
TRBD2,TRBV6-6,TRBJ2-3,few,TGTGCCAGCAGCGGACTAGCGGGACCAACGGATACGCAGTATTTT,CASSGLAGPTDTQYF
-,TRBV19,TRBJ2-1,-,TGTGCCACCTCGGACGGAAGCTCCTACAATGAGCAGTTCTTC,CATSDGSSYNEQFF
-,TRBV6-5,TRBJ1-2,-,TGTGCCAGCAGTTACTCGAGGGGCTATGGCTACACCTTC,CASSYSRGYGYTF
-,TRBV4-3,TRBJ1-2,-,TGCGCCAGCAGCCAAAAGGGAGACTATGGCTACACCTTC,CASSQKGDYGYTF
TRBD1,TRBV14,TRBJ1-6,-,TGTGCCAGCAGCCAAGATACAGGGGTCAATTCACCCCTCCACTTT,CASSQDTGVNSPLHF
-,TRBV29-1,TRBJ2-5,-,TGCAGCGTTGCCTCAGGGGTCCAAGAGACCCAGTACTTC,CSVASGVQETQYF
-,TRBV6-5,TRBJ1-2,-,TGTGCCAGCAGTTACAAGGGTGGCGGCTACACCTTC,CASSYKGGGYTF
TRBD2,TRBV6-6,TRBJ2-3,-,TGTGCCATCAGTGAGGAAGCGGGAGGGCCTGATACGCAGTATTTT,CAISEEAGGPDTQYF
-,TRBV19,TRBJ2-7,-,TGTGCCAGTAGTATCGTTGGAGGCTACGAGCAGTACTTC,CASSIVGGYEQYF
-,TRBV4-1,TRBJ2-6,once,TGCGCCAGCAGCCAATCTGGGGAGTGGGCTGGGGCCAACGTCCTGACTTTC,CASSQSGEWAGANVLTF
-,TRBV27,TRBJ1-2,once,TGTGCCAGCAGTTTAATCCCCCTCAATAATGGCTACACCTTC,CASSLIPLNNGYTF
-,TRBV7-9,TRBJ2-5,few,TGTGCCAGCAGCCGGACCACTAGAGGGGAGACCCAGTACTTC,CASSRTTRGETQYF
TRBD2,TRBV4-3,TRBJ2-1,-,TGCGCCAGCAGCCAAGTTATTGAGCGGGGGGCCTACAATGAGCAGTTCTTC,CASSQVIERGAYNEQFF
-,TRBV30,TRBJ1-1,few,TGTGCCTGGAACAATGAGCTTGAAGCTTTCTTT,CAWNNELEAFF
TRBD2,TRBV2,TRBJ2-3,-,TGTGCCAGCAGAATACTAGCGGGGCGGACAGATACGCAGTATTTT,CASRILAGRTDTQYF
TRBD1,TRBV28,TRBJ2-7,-,TGTGCCAGCAGTTTGGCCGGGACAGGGGGCCTCTACGAGCAGTACTTC,CASSLAGTGGLYEQYF